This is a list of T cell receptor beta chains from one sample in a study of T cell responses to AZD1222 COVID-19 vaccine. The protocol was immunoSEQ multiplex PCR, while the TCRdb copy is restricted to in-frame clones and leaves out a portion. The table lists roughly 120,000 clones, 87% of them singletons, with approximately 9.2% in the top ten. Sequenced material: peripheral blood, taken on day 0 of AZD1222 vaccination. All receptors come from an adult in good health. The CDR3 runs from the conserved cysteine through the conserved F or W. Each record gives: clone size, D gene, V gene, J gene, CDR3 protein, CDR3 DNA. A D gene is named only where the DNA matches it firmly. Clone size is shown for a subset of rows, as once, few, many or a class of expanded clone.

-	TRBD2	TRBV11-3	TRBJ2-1	CASSYSGTSGLKFF	TGTGCCAGCAGCTATTCCGGGACTAGCGGATTGAAGTTCTTC
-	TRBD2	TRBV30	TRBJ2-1	CAYRYSGSIHEQFF	TGTGCCTACCGTTATAGCGGGAGTATCCATGAGCAGTTCTTC
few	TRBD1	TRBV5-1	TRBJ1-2	CASSFGQGSSMGGYTF	TGCGCCAGCAGCTTCGGACAGGGGTCCTCTATGGGGGGCTACACCTTC
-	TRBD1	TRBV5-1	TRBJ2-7	CASSLDLQGASYEQYF	TGCGCCAGCAGCTTGGATCTACAGGGGGCTTCCTACGAGCAGTACTTC
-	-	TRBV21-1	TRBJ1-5	CASSKGLARWGPGPQHF	TGTGCCAGCAGCAAAGGGCTGGCCCGATGGGGCCCAGGGCCCCAGCATTTT
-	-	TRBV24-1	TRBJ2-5	CATSEPGPRQETQYF	TGTGCCACCAGTGAACCCGGACCGCGACAAGAGACCCAGTACTTC
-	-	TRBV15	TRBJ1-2	CATSRDAYGYTF	TGTGCCACCAGCAGAGACGCCTATGGCTACACCTTC
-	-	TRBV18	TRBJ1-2	CASSPPSAGARGYTF	TGTGCCAGCTCACCCCCGTCAGCGGGGGCACGGGGCTACACCTTC
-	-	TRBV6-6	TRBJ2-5	CASKEKETQYF	TGTGCCAGCAAGGAGAAAGAGACCCAGTACTTC
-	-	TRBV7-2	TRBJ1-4	CASSSSVGANEKLFF	TGTGCCAGCAGCTCCTCGGTGGGGGCTAATGAAAAACTGTTTTTT
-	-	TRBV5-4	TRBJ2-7	CASSRVPGGEQYF	TGTGCCAGCAGCCGGGTCCCCGGGGGCGAGCAGTACTTC
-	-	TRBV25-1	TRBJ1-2	CASSPRGGFDYGYTF	TGTGCCAGCAGTCCCCGGGGGGGCTTTGACTATGGCTACACCTTC
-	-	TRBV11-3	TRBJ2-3	CASSRTDTQYF	TGTGCCAGCAGCCGGACAGATACGCAGTATTTT
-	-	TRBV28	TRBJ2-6	CASSLRRGLWANVLTF	TGTGCCAGCAGTTTGCGGCGGGGGCTCTGGGCCAACGTCCTGACTTTC
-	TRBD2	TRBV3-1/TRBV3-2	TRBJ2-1	CASSQDRTGTSGYNEQFF	TGTGCCAGCAGCCAAGATAGGACCGGGACTAGCGGATACAATGAGCAGTTCTTC
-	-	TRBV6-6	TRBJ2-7	CASRQDFYEQYF	TGTGCCAGCAGGCAGGACTTCTACGAGCAGTACTTC
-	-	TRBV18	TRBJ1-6	CASSPSPQGGVGSPLHF	TGTGCCAGCTCACCTTCTCCCCAAGGGGGGGTTGGATCACCCCTCCACTTT
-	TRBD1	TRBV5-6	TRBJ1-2	CASSFYDREKASYTF	TGTGCCAGCAGCTTTTATGACAGGGAAAAGGCAAGCTACACCTTC
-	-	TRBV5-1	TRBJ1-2	CASRTLYSGNGGYTF	TGCGCCAGCAGGACTCTTTATTCCGGAAATGGGGGCTACACCTTC
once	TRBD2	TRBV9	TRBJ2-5	CASSASGRSETQYF	TGTGCCAGCAGCGCGAGCGGGAGGTCGGAGACCCAGTACTTC